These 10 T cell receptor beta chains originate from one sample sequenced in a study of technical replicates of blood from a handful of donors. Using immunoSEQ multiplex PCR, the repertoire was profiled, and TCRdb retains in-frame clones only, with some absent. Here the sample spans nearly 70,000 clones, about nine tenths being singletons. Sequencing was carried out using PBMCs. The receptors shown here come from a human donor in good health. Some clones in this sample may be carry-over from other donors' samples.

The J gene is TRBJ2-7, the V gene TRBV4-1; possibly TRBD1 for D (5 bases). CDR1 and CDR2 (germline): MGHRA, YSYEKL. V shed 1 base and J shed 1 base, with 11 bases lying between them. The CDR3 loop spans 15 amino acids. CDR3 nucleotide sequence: TGCGCCAGCAGCCAAGGGACATACGGATCCTACGAGCAGTACTTC. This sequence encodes CASSQGTYGSYEQYF.

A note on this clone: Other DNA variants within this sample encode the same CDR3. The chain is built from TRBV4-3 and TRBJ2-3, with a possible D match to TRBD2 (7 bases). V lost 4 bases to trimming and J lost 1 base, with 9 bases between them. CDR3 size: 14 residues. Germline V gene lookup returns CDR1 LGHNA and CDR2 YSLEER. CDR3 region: CASSRGGGTDTQYF. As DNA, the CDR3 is TGCGCCAGCAGCCGCGGGGGCGGCACAGATACGCAGTATTTT.

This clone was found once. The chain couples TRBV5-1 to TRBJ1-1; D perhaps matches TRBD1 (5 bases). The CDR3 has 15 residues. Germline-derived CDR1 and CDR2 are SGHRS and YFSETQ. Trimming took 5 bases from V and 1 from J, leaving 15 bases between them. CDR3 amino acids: CASRRVGRGNTEAFF. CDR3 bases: TGCGCCAGCAGGCGCGTAGGGAGGGGGAACACTGAAGCTTTCTTT.

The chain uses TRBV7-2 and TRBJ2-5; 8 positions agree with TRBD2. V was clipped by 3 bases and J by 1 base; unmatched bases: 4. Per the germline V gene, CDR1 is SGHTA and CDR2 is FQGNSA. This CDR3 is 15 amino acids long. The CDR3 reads CASSLGSGAQETQYF. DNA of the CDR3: TGTGCCAGCAGCTTGGGTAGCGGGGCCCAAGAGACCCAGTACTTC.

In nucleotides, the CDR3 is TGTGCCAGCAGAACCGGGACTAGCGGGAGGGCCTACGAGCAGTACTTC. Its protein product is CASRTGTSGRAYEQYF. The genes are TRBV2 and TRBJ2-7; 16 nucleotides align to TRBD2. The junction had 4 bases not matched to a gene; V was cut back by 6 bases and J by 2 bases. Germline V gene lookup returns CDR1 SNHLY and CDR2 FYNNEI. The CDR3 spans 16 residues. Drawing the rest from reference TRBV2 and TRBJ2-7, the complete variable domain is EPEVTQTPSHQVTQMGQEVILRCVPISNHLYFYWYRQILGQKVEFLVSFYNNEISEKSEIFDDQFSVERPDGSNFTLKIRSTKLEDSAMYFCASRTGTSGRAYEQYFGPGTRLTVT.

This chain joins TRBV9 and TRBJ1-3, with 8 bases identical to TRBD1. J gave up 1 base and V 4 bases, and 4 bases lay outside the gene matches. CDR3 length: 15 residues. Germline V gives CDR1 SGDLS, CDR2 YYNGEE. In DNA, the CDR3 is TGTGCCAGCAGCTCCGGACAGGGATCTGGAAACACCATATATTTT. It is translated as CASSSGQGSGNTIYF.

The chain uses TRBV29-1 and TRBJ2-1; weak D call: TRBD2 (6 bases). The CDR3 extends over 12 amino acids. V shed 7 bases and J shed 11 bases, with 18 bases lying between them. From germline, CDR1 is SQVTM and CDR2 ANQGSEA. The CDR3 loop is CSAPRGSQQQFF. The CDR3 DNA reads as TGCAGCGCACCCCGGGGGTCCCAACAGCAGTTCTTC.

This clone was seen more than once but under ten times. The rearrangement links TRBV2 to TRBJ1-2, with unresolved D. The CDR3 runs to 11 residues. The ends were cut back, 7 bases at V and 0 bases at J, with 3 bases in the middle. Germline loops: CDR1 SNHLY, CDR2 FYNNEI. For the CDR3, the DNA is TGTGCCAGCACAGCTAACTATGGCTACACCTTC. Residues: CASTANYGYTF.

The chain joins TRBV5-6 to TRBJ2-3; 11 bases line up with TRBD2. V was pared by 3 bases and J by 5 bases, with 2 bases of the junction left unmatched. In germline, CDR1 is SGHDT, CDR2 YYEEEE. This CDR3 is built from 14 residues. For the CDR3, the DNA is TGTGCCAGCAGCTCACTAGCGGGGGAAGATACGCAGTATTTT. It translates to CASSSLAGEDTQYF.

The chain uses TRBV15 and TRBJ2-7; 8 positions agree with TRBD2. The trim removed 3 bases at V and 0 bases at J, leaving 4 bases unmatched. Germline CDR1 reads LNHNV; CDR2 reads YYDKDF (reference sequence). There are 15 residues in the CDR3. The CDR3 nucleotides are TGTGCCACCAGCAGGGAGCGGGGGAGCTCCTACGAGCAGTACTTC. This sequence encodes CATSRERGSSYEQYF.